This entry features one T cell receptor beta chain sequence. Its specificity is unknown. The record originates from a study of T-cell memory formation after mild COVID-19. Broader study findings: Memory cells collected pre-infection included some clones that later responded, suggesting cross-reactive memory joined. CD4+ clones that contracted lay mainly in CM and EM; CD8+ ones lay in EMRA.

TCRdb processed the 5' RACE reads anew with MiXCR; each CDR3 protein has one entry. Among about 260,000 distinct CDR3 sequences listed, under 8.5% were seen once. Trimming cost V 6 bases and J 0 bases, with 8 bases left between them. CDR1 and CDR2 (germline): MNHEY, SVGAGI. CDR3 size: 13 residues. The chain recombines TRBV6-5 with TRBJ2-5; D is undetermined. This receptor was taken from a man between 18 and 35 years old who had mild COVID-19 (a few samples of this study predate the infection). Cell type and time point are not known. Sequences were obtained from PBMCs or a T cell subset sorted from them (not recorded which). In DNA form, the CDR3 reads TGTGCCAGCAGGGGCCAGGACCAAGAGACCCAGTACTTC. Translated: CASRGQDQETQYF.